The 3 T cell receptor beta chains reported below all come from one sample, sequenced in a study of T cells in Graves' hyperthyroidism and ophthalmopathy. TCR beta CDR3 region amplification was performed from RNA transcripts. First-round RT-PCR of the TCR CDR3 relied on the HTBI primer set. From the multiplex PCR reads, TCRdb called clonotypes with MiXCR, one entry per CDR3 protein. The sample has 300,000 to 450,000 distinct CDR3 sequences, roughly 14% seen once; the top ten hold about 20%. The sequenced material came from blood. These receptors originate from a woman aged 25 to 39 with Graves' ophthalmopathy.

This clonotype was counted ten times or more. The chain joins TRBV29-1 to TRBJ2-7, with TRBD1 matching over 8 bases. The CDR3 consists of 13 residues. The germline V gene encodes CDR1 SQVTM and CDR2 ANQGSEA. V lost 3 bases, J lost 2 bases, and 3 bases stayed unmatched. The CDR3 DNA reads TGCAGCGTTGATACAGGGGGGACCTACGAGCAGTACTTC. This sequence encodes CSVDTGGTYEQYF.

In its sample, this clonotype was seen many times. V and J are TRBV11-2 and TRBJ1-1; TRBD1 agrees at 10 bases. V gave up 4 bases and J gave up 1 base; unmatched junction bases: 9. The CDR3 contains 17 residues. Germline lookup yields CDR1 SGHAT and CDR2 FQNNGV. The CDR3 loop reads CASSSTTGGVTNTEAFF. In nucleotides, the CDR3 is TGTGCCAGCAGCTCAACGACAGGGGGCGTTACGAACACTGAAGCTTTCTTT.

The chain joins TRBV12-3 or TRBV12-4 to TRBJ1-5, with TRBD1 matching 8 bases. The J segment lost 6 bases and the V segment lost 7 bases, leaving 8 bases of the junction unmatched. The CDR3 consists of 14 residues. CDR3 loop: CASTTTGDGQPQHF. The CDR3 nucleotides are TGTGCCAGCACGACGACAGGGGACGGTCAGCCCCAGCATTTT.